In its sample, the clone carrying this T cell receptor beta chain was seen many times. Antigen: not known. Through template switching, a universal primer site was introduced, and the cDNA contained unique molecular identifiers. TCRdb reprocessed the 5' RACE reads via MiXCR and lists one record per CDR3 protein. The repertoire holds roughly 350,000 distinct CDR3 sequences, with 9% to 15% as singletons. The V and J ends lost 1 base and 3 bases respectively, with 14 bases between them. Germline V gene sequence: CDR1 SGHRS, CDR2 YFSETQ. The CDR3 has 16 residues. The data stem from a study of identical twins. Notes on the study in general: Cord blood beta clonotypes that were abundant carried fewer insertions, and memory repertoires showed no such trend. Invariant cells of the MAIT and iNKT types might have partly distorted the zero-insertion analyses.

Another study also made use of these data, one on yellow fever vaccine responses in identical twins.

The sample taken for sequencing was CD8+ T cells sorted from blood. The clonotype comes from a woman under 30 in good health. The J gene is TRBJ1-5, the V gene TRBV5-1; D not certain. This CDR3 is CASSLRIQRDNQPQHF. CDR3 coding DNA: TGCGCCAGCAGCTTGAGGATCCAACGGGACAATCAGCCCCAGCATTTT.